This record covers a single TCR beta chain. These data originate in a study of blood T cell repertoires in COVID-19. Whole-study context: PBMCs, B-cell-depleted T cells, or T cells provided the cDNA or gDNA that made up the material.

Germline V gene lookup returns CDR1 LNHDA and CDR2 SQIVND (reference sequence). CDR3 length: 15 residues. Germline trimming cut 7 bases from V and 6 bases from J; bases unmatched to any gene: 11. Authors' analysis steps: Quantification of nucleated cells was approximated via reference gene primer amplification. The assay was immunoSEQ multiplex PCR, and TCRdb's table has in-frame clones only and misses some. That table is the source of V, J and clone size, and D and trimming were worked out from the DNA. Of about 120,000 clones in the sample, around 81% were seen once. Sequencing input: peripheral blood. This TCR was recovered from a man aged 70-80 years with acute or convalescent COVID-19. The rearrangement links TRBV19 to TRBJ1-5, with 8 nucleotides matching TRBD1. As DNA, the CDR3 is TGTGCCAGTAACCCCCTCGACAGGGGAGCTCAGCCCCAGCATTTT. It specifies CASNPLDRGAQPQHF.